These 29 T cell receptor beta chains were sequenced from one sample in a study of blood T cell repertoires in COVID-19. Using immunoSEQ multiplex PCR, the repertoire was profiled, and TCRdb retains in-frame clones only, with some absent. The sample has around 86,000 clones; approximately 85% are singletons. The sequenced sample was peripheral blood. These receptors were collected from a human donor in a cohort sampled during active COVID-19.

The chain carries TRBV28 and TRBJ1-4, with TRBD1 as a possible D gene (5 bases). Germline lookup yields CDR1 MDHEN and CDR2 SYDVKM. This CDR3 has 13 amino acids. V gave up 6 bases and J gave up 3 bases, with 8 bases separating them. The CDR3 region is CASRRQSNEKLFF. The CDR3 bases are TGTGCCAGCAGGCGACAGTCTAATGAAAAACTGTTTTTT.

On this clone: This sample includes further DNA sequences coding for the same CDR3. The rearrangement joins TRBV9 to TRBJ2-7; 9 bases are shared with TRBD2. This CDR3 has 14 residues. The V gene's germline CDR1 is SGDLS and CDR2 YYNGEE. V lost 2 bases, J lost 3 bases, and 3 bases stayed unmatched. CDR3 sequence (DNA): TGTGCCAGCAGCGTCAGTAGCGGGGGCTACGAGCAGTACTTC. Translating gives CASSVSSGGYEQYF.

This rearrangement joins TRBV27 to TRBJ2-7; unclear D gene. CDR3 length: 15 amino acids. Trimming removed 2 bases at V and 4 bases at J, with 15 bases between. CDR1 and CDR2 from the germline V gene are MNHEY and SMNVEV (reference sequence). As DNA, the CDR3 is TGTGCCAGCAGTTTAAAGCCCCCATCCCTGTACGAGCAGTACTTC. This translates into CASSLKPPSLYEQYF.

The CDR3 here is CASSLQSGGWTGELFF. The CDR3 coding sequence is TGCGCCAGCAGCTTGCAGTCGGGGGGCTGGACCGGGGAGCTGTTTTTT. V usage is TRBV5-1 and J usage is TRBJ2-2; a weak D match, TRBD2 (7 bases). Germline assignment: CDR1 SGHRS and CDR2 YFSETQ. Trimming cost V 1 base and J 5 bases, with 15 bases left between them. The CDR3 is 16 amino acids.

This clone has just one count. The chain uses TRBV28 and TRBJ1-2; TRBD1 is a possible D gene (6 bases). The CDR3 is 17 amino acids. Trimming cost V 2 bases and J 4 bases, with 20 bases left between them. Germline assignment: CDR1 MDHEN and CDR2 SYDVKM. CDR3 DNA: TGTGCCAGCAGTTTACCCGCGGGGGAGGGGGAGGGCTATGGCTACACCTTC. This translates into CASSLPAGEGEGYGYTF.

This clone appeared a single time. This chain uses TRBV10-2 with TRBJ1-2, with a possible D match to TRBD1 (6 bases). This CDR3 comprises 18 residues. Trimming took off 6 bases at V and 3 bases at J, with 26 bases between the two ends. Germline loops: CDR1 WSHSY, CDR2 SAAADI. CDR3 loop: CASSHKGVGLGEDYGYTF. The CDR3 coding sequence is TGCGCCAGCAGCCACAAGGGGGTAGGATTAGGAGAGGACTATGGCTACACCTTC.

The chain recombines TRBV18 with TRBJ1-1; perhaps TRBD1 as D (5 bases). Germline CDR1 and CDR2: KGHSH and LQKENI. The CDR3 contains 16 residues. V lost 2 bases, J lost 0 bases, and 13 bases lay in between. The CDR3 spells CASSPYHSGLNTEAFF. The CDR3 nucleotides are TGTGCCAGCTCACCATACCATTCAGGGCTGAACACTGAAGCTTTCTTT.

The rearrangement uses TRBV5-4 and TRBJ1-4, with TRBD1 matching 9 bases. CDR3 length: 15 amino acids. Trimming removed 4 bases from V and 5 bases from J; junction bases left unmatched: 6. Germline CDR1 is SGHNT and CDR2 is YYREEE (reference sequence). The CDR3 loop is CASSNSGTGNEKLFF. The CDR3 coding sequence is TGTGCCAGCAGCAACTCGGGGACAGGGAATGAAAAACTGTTTTTT.

The J gene is TRBJ2-1, the V gene TRBV4-3; D might be TRBD2 (5 bases). Trimming left V 0 bases short and J 4 bases short, with 13 bases between. Germline V gene sequence: CDR1 LGHNA, CDR2 YSLEER. The CDR3 extends over 16 amino acids. CDR3 amino acids: CASSQEGRSGYNEQFF. DNA for the CDR3: TGCGCCAGCAGCCAAGAGGGTAGATCGGGATACAATGAGCAGTTCTTC.

The chain combines TRBV27 with TRBJ2-7, with 8 bases matching TRBD1. This CDR3 has 14 residues. V lost 5 bases to trimming and J lost 6 bases; unmatched junction nucleotides: 9. The V gene's germline CDR1 is MNHEY and CDR2 SMNVEV (reference sequence). CDR3 nucleotide sequence: TGTGCCAGCAGTCACCGGACAGGGAAGGGCGAGCAGTACTTC. It yields the protein CASSHRTGKGEQYF.

The rearrangement uses TRBV5-6 and TRBJ2-2; 8 bases fit TRBD1. Germline CDR1 reads SGHDT; CDR2 reads YYEEEE. The CDR3 sequence is 16 residues long. V trimming: 4 bases; J trimming: 3 bases; junction bases outside the gene matches: 8. The CDR3 region is CASSLPGGWYTGELFF. As DNA, the CDR3 is TGTGCCAGCAGCCTCCCAGGGGGCTGGTACACCGGGGAGCTGTTTTTT.

This rearrangement joins TRBV3-1 (or the pseudogene TRBV3-2) to TRBJ2-1; TRBD2 agrees at 14 bases. V lost 5 bases to trimming and J lost 3 bases; unmatched junction nucleotides: 6. Germline CDR1 reads LGHDT; CDR2 reads YNNKEL (reference sequence). The CDR3 is 17 amino acids. Here the CDR3 reads CASSSGTSGGYYNEQFF. The CDR3 DNA sequence: TGTGCCAGCAGCTCGGGGACTAGCGGGGGCTACTACAATGAGCAGTTCTTC.

This clone was recorded once. The V call is TRBV7-8, the J call TRBJ2-3, with 13 bases identical to TRBD2. Germline CDR1 SGHVS, CDR2 FQNEAQ. CDR3 length: 16 amino acids. V was clipped by 5 bases and J by 4 bases; unmatched bases: 6. As DNA, the CDR3 is TGTGCCAGCAGCACAGGGACTAGCGGGGAGTCAGATACGCAGTATTTT. Protein product: CASSTGTSGESDTQYF.

V gene TRBV27 combines with J gene TRBJ2-7; 9 nucleotides line up with TRBD2. Germline loops: CDR1 MNHEY, CDR2 SMNVEV (reference sequence). With 5 bases clipped from V and 3 bases from J, the junction kept 8 bases outside the gene matches. This CDR3 has 15 amino acids. CDR3 bases: TGTGCCAGCAGTCCCAGGACTAGCGCCTACTACGAGCAGTACTTC. Translation gives CASSPRTSAYYEQYF.

This chain uses TRBV7-2 with TRBJ1-2; D not resolved. The CDR3 runs 15 residues. Per the germline V gene, CDR1 is SGHTA and CDR2 is FQGNSA. The germline V and J ends were trimmed by 5 bases and 6 bases, with 19 bases remaining between them. Here the CDR3 DNA reads TGTGCCAGCAGCCGCGCGGGTAGGGCCTATGATGGCTACACCTTC. Translation: CASSRAGRAYDGYTF.

Notes on this clone: One end of the junction is discordant with germline, which a read error may explain. The rearrangement uses TRBV4-3 and TRBJ2-5, with 7 bases fitting TRBD1. Germline-derived CDR1 and CDR2 are LGHNA and YSLEER. This CDR3 comprises 15 residues. CDR3 amino acids: CASSLSGQTQEAQYF. CDR3 in DNA: TGCGCCAGCAGCCTATCGGGACAGACCCAAGAGGCCCAGTACTTC.

The chain carries TRBV11-2 and TRBJ2-1; no firm D call. The CDR3 runs 12 residues. From germline, CDR1 is SGHAT and CDR2 FQNNGV. Trimming removed 1 base from V and 4 bases from J, with 2 bases in between. The CDR3 region has the DNA TGTGCCAGCAGCTTAGCATACAATGAGCAGTTCTTC. It specifies CASSLAYNEQFF. Full variable domain (remainder filled in from reference TRBV11-2 and TRBJ2-1): EAGVAQSPRYKIIEKRQSVAFWCNPISGHATLYWYQQILGQGPKLLIQFQNNGVVDDSQLPKDRFSAERLKGVDSTLKIQPAKLEDSAVYLCASSLAYNEQFFGPGTRLTVL.

The V call is TRBV29-1, the J call TRBJ1-2; a weak D match, TRBD1 (5 bases). V was cut by 3 bases and J by 2 bases, with 7 bases left in between. CDR1 and CDR2 (germline): SQVTM, ANQGSEA. CDR3 length: 12 amino acids. The CDR3 coding sequence is TGCAGCGTTGATCGGACAAACTATGGCTACACCTTC. Encoded protein: CSVDRTNYGYTF.

This sequence joins TRBV5-1 and TRBJ2-7; 9 bases match TRBD1. The V gene end was trimmed by 3 bases and the J gene end by 2 bases; junction bases not matched to a gene: 6. The CDR3 has 15 amino acids. In germline, CDR1 is SGHRS, CDR2 YFSETQ. CDR3 DNA: TGCGCCAGCAGCTGGGGGACAGGGCTTACCTACGAGCAGTACTTC. Translating it yields CASSWGTGLTYEQYF.

This clone has just one count. The CDR3 sequence: CASTLSSGVVTGELFF. The DNA for the CDR3 is TGTGCCAGTACCCTATCTAGCGGGGTGGTCACCGGGGAGCTGTTTTTT. The V call is TRBV19, the J call TRBJ2-2; 9 bases line up with TRBD2. Germline CDR1 LNHDA, CDR2 SQIVND (reference sequence). There are 16 residues in the CDR3. The V and J ends lost 7 bases and 4 bases, in that order; junction bases with no gene match: 10.

The CDR3, as DNA: TGCAGTGCTAGTCCTCGGACAGATACGCAGTATTTT. Its translation is CSASPRTDTQYF. This chain links TRBV20-1 with TRBJ2-3, with no clear D. Germline CDR1 is DFQATT and CDR2 is SNEGSKA (reference sequence). CDR3 length equals 12 residues. The V end lost 3 bases, the J end lost 3 bases, and 7 bases lay between the germline ends.

The chain has TRBV12-3 or TRBV12-4 and TRBJ1-6; D remains unclear. V lost 3 bases and J 7 bases, leaving 7 bases between the germline ends. The CDR3 is made up of 13 amino acids. Here the CDR3 reads CASSLTGNSPLHF. CDR3 coding DNA: TGTGCCAGCAGTTTGACGGGGAATTCACCCCTCCACTTT.

This clone was seen a single time. This sequence joins TRBV6-5 and TRBJ2-2, with 8 bases fitting TRBD2. Germline V gene lookup returns CDR1 MNHEY and CDR2 SVGAGI. The V segment lost 7 bases and the J segment 7 bases; nucleotides outside the gene matches: 5. This CDR3 has 13 amino acids. CDR3 sequence reads: CASNDGGDGELFF. CDR3 nucleotides: TGTGCCAGCAACGACGGGGGGGACGGGGAGCTGTTTTTT.

This clone is a singleton in its sample. The gene calls are TRBV29-1 and TRBJ2-7; 7 bases match TRBD1. The V and J ends lost 7 bases and 1 base, in that order; junction bases with no gene match: 7. CDR1 is SQVTM, CDR2 ANQGSEA, per germline. The CDR3 has 13 residues. The CDR3 bases are TGCAGCGCGGAAGGGGACAGATCCTACGAGCAGTACTTC. The encoded protein is CSAEGDRSYEQYF.

The V and J genes are TRBV30 and TRBJ1-1, with 8 nucleotides matching TRBD1. Unmatched junction bases numbered 5, after V lost 5 bases and J lost 6 bases. This CDR3 spans 12 amino acids. Germline-derived CDR1 and CDR2 are GTSNPN and SVGIG (reference sequence). This CDR3 reads CAWSRTGSEAFF. CDR3 bases: TGTGCCTGGTCCCGGACAGGGTCTGAAGCTTTCTTT.

For the CDR3, the DNA is TGTGCCAGCAGTTTTTCCCCCGACAGGGCTTTCTTT. Amino acid sequence: CASSFSPDRAFF. This chain uses TRBV12-3 or TRBV12-4 with TRBJ1-1; perhaps TRBD1 as D (6 bases). The CDR3 is 12 amino acids. Trimming removed 3 bases from V and 11 bases from J, with 13 bases in between.

The chain joins TRBV9 to TRBJ1-1; 10 nucleotides line up with TRBD1. The CDR3 is 17 amino acids. The germline V gene encodes CDR1 SGDLS and CDR2 YYNGEE. V shed 0 bases, J shed 1 base, and the junction held 6 bases outside the gene matches. The CDR3 region has the DNA TGTGCCAGCAGCGTAGCAAGGACAGGGGGAACGAACACTGAAGCTTTCTTT. This translates into CASSVARTGGTNTEAFF.

The chain couples TRBV5-4 to TRBJ2-3; TRBD1 aligns across 10 bases. The germline V gene encodes CDR1 SGHNT and CDR2 YYREEE (reference sequence). V shed 3 bases and J 1 base; nucleotides not matched to a gene: 2. CDR3 length equals 15 residues. The CDR3 DNA sequence: TGTGCCAGCAGCTCCGGGACAGGGGGCACAGATACGCAGTATTTT. Its protein is CASSSGTGGTDTQYF.

The rearrangement uses TRBV7-2 and TRBJ1-5, with TRBD1 matching 11 bases. With V trimmed by 5 bases and J by 5 bases, 11 bases remained unmatched. CDR3 length: 17 residues. Germline loops: CDR1 SGHTA, CDR2 FQGNSA. The CDR3 DNA is TGTGCCAGCAGCCTGCACCTCTCGGGACAGGGGGATCAGCCCCAGCATTTT. Translating it yields CASSLHLSGQGDQPQHF.